This passage covers 2 T cell receptor beta chains from one sample sequenced in a study of blood T cell repertoires in COVID-19. Assay used: immunoSEQ multiplex PCR; TCRdb lists only in-frame clones, some missing. The profile covers more than 300,000 clones, with approximately 91% appearing a single time and 0.8% to 0.9% taken by the ten largest. Sequenced material: PBMCs or T cells enriched from blood (not recorded which). The receptors stem from a woman in her 40s who had been exposed to COVID-19.

The CDR3 nucleotides are TGTGCCAGCAGCGCCGGGACAGGGGATCAGCCCCAGCATTTT. As protein: CASSAGTGDQPQHF. This chain connects TRBV13 to TRBJ1-5, with 10 bases fitting TRBD1. Trimming cost V 5 bases and J 5 bases; bases outside gene matches: 3. Germline CDR1 PRHDT, CDR2 FYEKMQ (reference sequence). The CDR3 extends over 14 amino acids.

This clone was recorded once. This rearrangement joins TRBV3-1 (or the pseudogene TRBV3-2) to TRBJ1-2; perhaps TRBD1 as D (6 bases). There are 14 residues in the CDR3. V lost 2 bases to trimming and J lost 2 bases, with 9 bases between them. The germline V gene encodes CDR1 LGHDT and CDR2 YNNKEL (reference sequence). The CDR3, as DNA: TGTGCCAGCAGCCAACAGGGGATCAACTATGGCTACACCTTC. Protein product: CASSQQGINYGYTF.